The T cell receptor (beta chain) described here comes from a study of OX40 agonist ivuxolimab in advanced cancers. Study-wide points: Averaging showed that CD8+ T cells had more expanded clones than CD4+ did. Expansion of clones was among the lowest in partial responders at 0.1-3.0 mg/kg.

CDR1 is SNHLY, CDR2 FYNNEI, per germline. CDR3 length: 13 amino acids. V was trimmed by 5 bases and J by 3 bases, leaving 7 bases between them. TCRdb keeps only in-frame clones here, not all; method: immunoSEQ multiplex PCR. Among approximately 47,000 clones listed, 88% were seen once. Worth noting for this clone: Its antigen remains unidentified.

This clonotype was obtained from an adult with an advanced solid tumor such as melanoma, head and neck, liver or kidney cancer. The V call is TRBV2, the J call TRBJ2-2, with no clear D. This material consisted of CD4+ or CD8+ T cells sorted from blood, taken in a trial of the OX40 agonist ivuxolimab. The CDR3 sequence is CASSLQYTGELFF. The CDR3 region has the DNA TGTGCCAGCAGTCTCCAGTACACCGGGGAGCTGTTTTTT.